Listed below are T cell receptor beta chains from one sample, sequenced in a study of cytomegalovirus exposure and HLA in healthy donors. Generated by immunoSEQ multiplex PCR, the TCRdb table keeps only in-frame clones and is missing some. The sample holds approximately 100,000 clones, about 75% seen once. Material for sequencing was PBMCs. These receptors all stem from a man between 40 and 49 years old in good health and CMV-seronegative. CDR3s include the opening cysteine and the closing phenylalanine or tryptophan. D genes are given only for firm matches. The listing skips clone size in some rows; elsewhere it reads once, few, many or a size class.

cdr3_length: 13; v_call: TRBV19; d_call: .; clone_size: .; j_call: TRBJ1-6; cdr3_aa: CASSITRASPLHF; cdr3_nt: TGTGCCAGTAGTATAACTCGAGCGTCACCCCTCCACTTT
cdr3_length: 12; v_call: TRBV5-1; d_call: .; clone_size: .; j_call: TRBJ1-1; cdr3_aa: CASSLEGGEAFF; cdr3_nt: TGCGCCAGCAGCCTGGAAGGGGGTGAAGCTTTCTTT
cdr3_length: 12; v_call: TRBV29-1; d_call: TRBD1; clone_size: .; j_call: TRBJ1-1; cdr3_aa: CSADRENTEAFF; cdr3_nt: TGCAGCGCGGACAGGGAGAACACTGAAGCTTTCTTT
cdr3_length: 16; v_call: TRBV7-9; d_call: TRBD1; clone_size: .; j_call: TRBJ1-2; cdr3_aa: CASSSTGGGPNYGYTF; cdr3_nt: TGTGCCAGCAGCTCCACAGGGGGCGGCCCTAACTATGGCTACACCTTC
cdr3_length: 14; v_call: TRBV7-9; d_call: .; clone_size: .; j_call: TRBJ2-7; cdr3_aa: CASSARDWGYEQYF; cdr3_nt: TGTGCCAGCAGCGCCCGGGACTGGGGCTACGAGCAGTACTTC
cdr3_length: 14; v_call: TRBV18; d_call: .; clone_size: .; j_call: TRBJ2-5; cdr3_aa: CASSPSQGGETQYF; cdr3_nt: TGTGCCAGCTCACCATCGCAGGGAGGAGAGACCCAGTACTTC
cdr3_length: 16; v_call: TRBV5-1; d_call: .; clone_size: .; j_call: TRBJ2-3; cdr3_aa: CASSLEGRGYTDTQYF; cdr3_nt: TGCGCCAGCAGCTTGGAGGGCCGGGGGTACACAGATACGCAGTATTTT
cdr3_length: 15; v_call: TRBV7-7; d_call: .; clone_size: .; j_call: TRBJ2-2; cdr3_aa: CASSPQGSDTGELFF; cdr3_nt: TGTGCCAGCAGCCCACAGGGTAGTGACACCGGGGAGCTGTTTTTT
cdr3_length: 14; v_call: TRBV29-1; d_call: .; clone_size: .; j_call: TRBJ2-7; cdr3_aa: CSVEDPVGRYEQYF; cdr3_nt: TGCAGCGTTGAAGATCCCGTTGGGAGATACGAGCAGTACTTC
cdr3_length: 16; v_call: TRBV5-4; d_call: TRBD1; clone_size: few; j_call: TRBJ2-2; cdr3_aa: CASSPRQGENTGELFF; cdr3_nt: TGTGCCAGCAGCCCCAGACAGGGGGAGAACACCGGGGAGCTGTTTTTT
cdr3_length: 16; v_call: TRBV7-9; d_call: .; clone_size: .; j_call: TRBJ1-3; cdr3_aa: CASSYLDISSGNTIYF; cdr3_nt: TGTGCCAGCAGCTACCTGGACATTTCCTCTGGAAACACCATATATTTT
cdr3_length: 13; v_call: TRBV9; d_call: .; clone_size: .; j_call: TRBJ1-1; cdr3_aa: CASGKSGDTEAFF; cdr3_nt: TGTGCCAGCGGTAAGTCAGGGGACACTGAAGCTTTCTTT
cdr3_length: 12; v_call: TRBV27; d_call: .; clone_size: .; j_call: TRBJ1-1; cdr3_aa: CASSSGSTEAFF; cdr3_nt: TGTGCCAGCAGTTCGGGGAGTACTGAAGCTTTCTTT
cdr3_length: 16; v_call: TRBV2; d_call: TRBD2; clone_size: few; j_call: TRBJ2-1; cdr3_aa: CASRTSTSGGANEQFF; cdr3_nt: TGTGCCAGCAGAACTTCGACTAGCGGGGGGGCCAATGAGCAGTTCTTC
cdr3_length: 14; v_call: TRBV9; d_call: TRBD1; clone_size: .; j_call: TRBJ1-2; cdr3_aa: CASSLADRGYGYTF; cdr3_nt: TGTGCCAGCAGCCTTGCCGACAGGGGCTATGGCTACACCTTC
cdr3_length: 15; v_call: TRBV10-1; d_call: .; clone_size: .; j_call: TRBJ2-7; cdr3_aa: CASSDGGPLSYEQYF; cdr3_nt: TGCGCCAGCAGTGATGGAGGGCCCCTCTCCTACGAGCAGTACTTC
cdr3_length: 15; v_call: TRBV25-1; d_call: .; clone_size: .; j_call: TRBJ2-7; cdr3_aa: CASSDEGQARYEQYF; cdr3_nt: TGTGCCAGCAGTGATGAGGGACAAGCCCGTTACGAGCAGTACTTC
cdr3_length: 14; v_call: TRBV7-3; d_call: .; clone_size: .; j_call: TRBJ1-5; cdr3_aa: CASSFGGRDQPQHF; cdr3_nt: TGTGCCAGCAGCTTCGGAGGGAGAGATCAGCCCCAGCATTTT
cdr3_length: 15; v_call: TRBV5-1; d_call: TRBD2; clone_size: .; j_call: TRBJ2-5; cdr3_aa: CASSLGSSGEETQYF; cdr3_nt: TGCGCCAGCAGCTTGGGTAGTAGCGGGGAAGAGACCCAGTACTTC
cdr3_length: 17; v_call: TRBV11-2; d_call: .; clone_size: .; j_call: TRBJ1-6; cdr3_aa: CASTTGRGAFLNSPLHF; cdr3_nt: TGTGCCAGCACTACCGGACGGGGGGCTTTCTTAAATTCACCCCTCCACTTT
cdr3_length: 13; v_call: TRBV10-1; d_call: TRBD1; clone_size: .; j_call: TRBJ1-1; cdr3_aa: CASSESGGLRAFF; cdr3_nt: TGCGCCAGCAGTGAGTCAGGGGGCTTGAGGGCTTTCTTT
cdr3_length: 14; v_call: TRBV12-5; d_call: TRBD1; clone_size: few; j_call: TRBJ1-2; cdr3_aa: CASGGQGVNYGYTF; cdr3_nt: TGTGCTAGTGGTGGACAGGGGGTTAACTATGGCTACACCTTC
cdr3_length: 15; v_call: TRBV11-2; d_call: TRBD2; clone_size: .; j_call: TRBJ2-3; cdr3_aa: CASSLLAGVADTQYF; cdr3_nt: TGTGCCAGCAGCTTACTAGCGGGGGTGGCAGATACGCAGTATTTT
cdr3_length: 16; v_call: TRBV7-2; d_call: TRBD1; clone_size: .; j_call: TRBJ1-4; cdr3_aa: CASSLSGGVGGEKLFF; cdr3_nt: TGTGCCAGCAGCTTGTCAGGGGGCGTCGGGGGAGAAAAACTGTTTTTT
cdr3_length: 16; v_call: TRBV5-1; d_call: TRBD1; clone_size: .; j_call: TRBJ1-2; cdr3_aa: CASSLAGQGARYGYTF; cdr3_nt: TGCGCCAGCAGCTTGGCAGGACAGGGGGCCAGGTATGGCTACACCTTC
cdr3_length: 13; v_call: TRBV7-9; d_call: TRBD1; clone_size: few; j_call: TRBJ1-2; cdr3_aa: CASSSQGYYGYTF; cdr3_nt: TGTGCCAGCAGCTCACAGGGGTACTATGGCTACACCTTC
cdr3_length: 14; v_call: TRBV6-1; d_call: TRBD1; clone_size: .; j_call: TRBJ2-5; cdr3_aa: CASMGTAYQETQYF; cdr3_nt: TGTGCCAGCATGGGGACAGCGTACCAAGAGACCCAGTACTTC
cdr3_length: 13; v_call: TRBV11-3; d_call: .; clone_size: few; j_call: TRBJ2-1; cdr3_aa: CASSSLTGTEQFF; cdr3_nt: TGTGCCAGCAGCTCGTTAACCGGGACAGAGCAGTTCTTC
cdr3_length: 18; v_call: TRBV14; d_call: TRBD2; clone_size: once; j_call: TRBJ2-1; cdr3_aa: CASSQAQQAGASYNEQFF; cdr3_nt: TGTGCCAGCAGCCAGGCTCAACAAGCGGGGGCCTCCTACAATGAGCAGTTCTTC
cdr3_length: 16; v_call: TRBV7-2; d_call: .; clone_size: .; j_call: TRBJ1-5; cdr3_aa: CASSSQGRVVGQPQHF; cdr3_nt: TGTGCCAGCAGCTCACAGGGAAGGGTCGTGGGACAGCCCCAGCATTTT
cdr3_length: 14; v_call: TRBV19; d_call: TRBD2; clone_size: few; j_call: TRBJ2-5; cdr3_aa: CASSIPGTRETQYF; cdr3_nt: TGTGCCAGTAGTATCCCCGGGACTAGGGAGACCCAGTACTTC
cdr3_length: 15; v_call: TRBV7-8; d_call: .; clone_size: .; j_call: TRBJ1-1; cdr3_aa: CASSFSEQPDTEAFF; cdr3_nt: TGTGCCAGCAGCTTTAGCGAACAGCCCGACACTGAAGCTTTCTTT
cdr3_length: 15; v_call: TRBV29-1; d_call: TRBD1; clone_size: .; j_call: TRBJ2-2; cdr3_aa: CSVEVRQGADGELFF; cdr3_nt: TGCAGCGTTGAGGTCAGACAGGGGGCTGACGGGGAGCTGTTTTTT
cdr3_length: 15; v_call: TRBV6-5; d_call: TRBD2; clone_size: .; j_call: TRBJ2-7; cdr3_aa: CASTGASGGSYEQYF; cdr3_nt: TGTGCCAGCACGGGGGCTAGCGGGGGGTCCTACGAGCAGTACTTC
cdr3_length: 13; v_call: TRBV19; d_call: .; clone_size: .; j_call: TRBJ2-7; cdr3_aa: CASSNLQGYEQYF; cdr3_nt: TGTGCCAGTAGTAATCTCCAGGGCTACGAGCAGTACTTC
cdr3_length: 19; v_call: TRBV4-2; d_call: TRBD2; clone_size: .; j_call: TRBJ2-1; cdr3_aa: CASSPSPATGTSSYNEQFF; cdr3_nt: TGTGCCAGCAGCCCATCGCCGGCCACCGGGACTAGCTCCTACAATGAGCAGTTCTTC
cdr3_length: 16; v_call: TRBV18; d_call: TRBD2; clone_size: .; j_call: TRBJ2-7; cdr3_aa: CASSPTGTSVRGEQYF; cdr3_nt: TGTGCCAGCTCACCAACCGGGACTAGCGTCAGAGGAGAGCAGTACTTC
cdr3_length: 14; v_call: TRBV5-1; d_call: .; clone_size: .; j_call: TRBJ2-7; cdr3_aa: CASSPTAGYDEQYF; cdr3_nt: TGCGCCAGCAGCCCAACGGCAGGATATGACGAGCAGTACTTC
cdr3_length: 13; v_call: TRBV5-4; d_call: TRBD1; clone_size: few; j_call: TRBJ1-2; cdr3_aa: CASRIQGDYGYTF; cdr3_nt: TGTGCCAGCAGGATACAGGGGGACTATGGCTACACCTTC
cdr3_length: 14; v_call: TRBV29-1; d_call: TRBD2; clone_size: .; j_call: TRBJ2-1; cdr3_aa: CSAVAGGPYNEQFF; cdr3_nt: TGCAGCGCCGTAGCGGGGGGCCCCTACAATGAGCAGTTCTTC
cdr3_length: 14; v_call: TRBV15; d_call: TRBD2; clone_size: .; j_call: TRBJ2-7; cdr3_aa: CATSPKRGAYEQYF; cdr3_nt: TGTGCCACCAGCCCTAAGCGGGGGGCCTACGAGCAGTACTTC
cdr3_length: 12; v_call: TRBV7-6; d_call: .; clone_size: .; j_call: TRBJ2-5; cdr3_aa: CASSLRGENQYF; cdr3_nt: TGTGCCAGCAGCTTACGAGGCGAGAACCAGTACTTC
cdr3_length: 13; v_call: TRBV19; d_call: TRBD2; clone_size: once; j_call: TRBJ2-1; cdr3_aa: CASSGLAGREQFF; cdr3_nt: TGTGCCAGTAGCGGACTAGCGGGGAGAGAGCAGTTCTTC
cdr3_length: 14; v_call: TRBV5-4; d_call: .; clone_size: .; j_call: TRBJ1-3; cdr3_aa: CASSLAGPGNTIYF; cdr3_nt: TGTGCCAGCAGCTTGGCAGGGCCTGGAAACACCATATATTTT
cdr3_length: 15; v_call: TRBV19; d_call: TRBD1; clone_size: .; j_call: TRBJ1-6; cdr3_aa: CASRTTGDRNSPLHF; cdr3_nt: TGTGCCAGTAGAACGACAGGGGATCGTAATTCACCCCTCCACTTT
cdr3_length: 14; v_call: TRBV2; d_call: TRBD1; clone_size: .; j_call: TRBJ1-6; cdr3_aa: CASRGGQENSPLHF; cdr3_nt: TGTGCCAGCAGGGGGGGACAGGAAAATTCACCCCTCCACTTT
cdr3_length: 14; v_call: TRBV19; d_call: .; clone_size: .; j_call: TRBJ2-3; cdr3_aa: CASRDPGGLNTQYF; cdr3_nt: TGTGCCAGTCGGGACCCAGGGGGGCTAAATACGCAGTATTTT
cdr3_length: 13; v_call: TRBV6-6; d_call: .; clone_size: .; j_call: TRBJ1-5; cdr3_aa: CASSRGYNQPQHF; cdr3_nt: TGTGCCAGCAGTCGGGGATACAATCAGCCCCAGCATTTT
cdr3_length: 17; v_call: TRBV7-8; d_call: TRBD1; clone_size: .; j_call: TRBJ1-2; cdr3_aa: CASSLGGSGTGLYGYTF; cdr3_nt: TGTGCCAGCAGCTTAGGGGGATCCGGGACAGGGCTTTACGGCTACACCTTC
cdr3_length: 18; v_call: TRBV10-1; d_call: .; clone_size: .; j_call: TRBJ2-3; cdr3_aa: CASSEISWRGQSTDTQYF; cdr3_nt: TGCGCCAGCAGTGAAATTTCTTGGCGGGGACAGAGCACAGATACGCAGTATTTT
cdr3_length: 14; v_call: TRBV6-6; d_call: TRBD1; clone_size: .; j_call: TRBJ1-1; cdr3_aa: CASSLDRVNTEAFF; cdr3_nt: TGTGCCAGCAGTTTAGACAGGGTAAACACTGAAGCTTTCTTT
cdr3_length: 16; v_call: TRBV10-1; d_call: TRBD2; clone_size: .; j_call: TRBJ2-5; cdr3_aa: CASSDPRRGGLETQYF; cdr3_nt: TGCGCCAGCAGTGACCCCCGGCGGGGGGGCCTCGAGACCCAGTACTTC
cdr3_length: 12; v_call: TRBV5-5; d_call: .; clone_size: .; j_call: TRBJ1-2; cdr3_aa: CASSAQINGYTF; cdr3_nt: TGTGCCAGCAGCGCCCAGATAAATGGCTACACCTTC
cdr3_length: 16; v_call: TRBV10-3; d_call: TRBD2; clone_size: .; j_call: TRBJ2-5; cdr3_aa: CAISSPGLAGEETQYF; cdr3_nt: TGTGCCATCAGTTCTCCGGGACTAGCGGGGGAAGAGACCCAGTACTTC
cdr3_length: 13; v_call: TRBV5-6; d_call: .; clone_size: few; j_call: TRBJ2-1; cdr3_aa: CASSLGGDNEQFF; cdr3_nt: TGTGCCAGCAGCTTGGGCGGGGACAATGAGCAGTTCTTC
cdr3_length: 15; v_call: TRBV7-9; d_call: TRBD1; clone_size: .; j_call: TRBJ2-3; cdr3_aa: CASSPTDRFADTQYF; cdr3_nt: TGTGCCAGCAGCCCCACGGACAGGTTCGCAGATACGCAGTATTTT
cdr3_length: 16; v_call: TRBV6-1; d_call: TRBD2; clone_size: .; j_call: TRBJ2-1; cdr3_aa: CASSEKLAGGYNEQFF; cdr3_nt: TGTGCCAGCAGTGAAAAGCTAGCGGGGGGGTACAATGAGCAGTTCTTC
cdr3_length: 14; v_call: TRBV6-5; d_call: .; clone_size: .; j_call: TRBJ1-1; cdr3_aa: CASSYAQANTEAFF; cdr3_nt: TGTGCCAGCAGTTACGCGCAGGCGAACACTGAAGCTTTCTTT
cdr3_length: 15; v_call: TRBV6-5; d_call: .; clone_size: .; j_call: TRBJ1-4; cdr3_aa: CASSYSGDAGEKLFF; cdr3_nt: TGTGCCAGCAGTTACTCCGGGGATGCGGGCGAAAAACTGTTTTTT